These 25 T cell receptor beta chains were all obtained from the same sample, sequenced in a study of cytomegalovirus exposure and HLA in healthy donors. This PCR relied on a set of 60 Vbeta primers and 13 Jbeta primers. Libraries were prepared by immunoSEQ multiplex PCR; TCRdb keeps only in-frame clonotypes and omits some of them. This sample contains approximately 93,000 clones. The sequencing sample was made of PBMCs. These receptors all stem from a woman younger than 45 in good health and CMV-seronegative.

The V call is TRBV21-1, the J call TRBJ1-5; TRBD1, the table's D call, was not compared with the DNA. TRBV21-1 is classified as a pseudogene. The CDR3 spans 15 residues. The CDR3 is CASSKFWDRGEPQHF. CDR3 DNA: TGTGCCAGCAGCAAGTTTTGGGACAGGGGTGAGCCCCAGCATTTT.

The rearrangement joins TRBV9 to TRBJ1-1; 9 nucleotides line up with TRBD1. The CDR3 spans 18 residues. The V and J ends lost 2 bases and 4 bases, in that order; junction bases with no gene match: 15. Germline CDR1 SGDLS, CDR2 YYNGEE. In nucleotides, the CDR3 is TGTGCCAGCAGCGTTAGCATTCAAATGGGACAGGGAGGCACTGAAGCTTTCTTT. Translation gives CASSVSIQMGQGGTEAFF.

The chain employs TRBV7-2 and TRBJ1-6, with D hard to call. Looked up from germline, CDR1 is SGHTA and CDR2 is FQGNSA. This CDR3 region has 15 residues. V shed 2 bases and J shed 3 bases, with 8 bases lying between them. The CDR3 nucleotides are TGTGCCAGCAGCTTACAGACACGCTATAATTCACCCCTCCACTTT. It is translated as CASSLQTRYNSPLHF.

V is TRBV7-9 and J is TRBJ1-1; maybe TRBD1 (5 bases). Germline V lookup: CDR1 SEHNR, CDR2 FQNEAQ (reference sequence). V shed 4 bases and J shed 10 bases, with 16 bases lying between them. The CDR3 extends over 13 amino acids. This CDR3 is CASSSAAGLRAFF. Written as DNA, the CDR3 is TGTGCCAGCAGCTCAGCGGCAGGGTTGAGAGCTTTCTTT.

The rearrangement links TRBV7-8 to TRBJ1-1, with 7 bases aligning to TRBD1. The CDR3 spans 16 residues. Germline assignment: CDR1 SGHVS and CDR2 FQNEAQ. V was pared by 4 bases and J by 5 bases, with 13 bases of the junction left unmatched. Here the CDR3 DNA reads TGTGCCAGCAGCTCAGCATTCGACAGGGTTTGGACTGAAGCTTTCTTT. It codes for CASSSAFDRVWTEAFF.

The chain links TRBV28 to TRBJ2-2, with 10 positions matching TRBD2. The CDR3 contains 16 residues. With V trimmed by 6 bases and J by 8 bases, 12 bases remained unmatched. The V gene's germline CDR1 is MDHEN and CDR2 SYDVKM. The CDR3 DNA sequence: TGTGCCAGCAGCCAATTGACGGGACTAGCGAAGGGGGAGCTGTTTTTT. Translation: CASSQLTGLAKGELFF.

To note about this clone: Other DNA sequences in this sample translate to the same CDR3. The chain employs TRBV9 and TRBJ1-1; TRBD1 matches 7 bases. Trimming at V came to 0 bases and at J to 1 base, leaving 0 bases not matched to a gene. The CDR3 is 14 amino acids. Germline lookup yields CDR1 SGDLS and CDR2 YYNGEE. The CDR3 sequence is CASSVGQGNTEAFF. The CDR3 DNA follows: TGTGCCAGCAGCGTAGGACAGGGGAACACTGAAGCTTTCTTT.

CDR3 sequence: CASSLTVNTEAFF. Here the CDR3 DNA reads TGTGCCAGTAGTTTGACAGTGAACACTGAAGCTTTCTTT. This chain connects TRBV19 to TRBJ1-1; D perhaps matches TRBD1 (5 bases). Trimming took off 5 bases at V and 0 bases at J, with 7 bases between the two ends. Germline V CDR1 and CDR2: LNHDA, SQIVND (reference sequence). CDR3 length: 13 residues.

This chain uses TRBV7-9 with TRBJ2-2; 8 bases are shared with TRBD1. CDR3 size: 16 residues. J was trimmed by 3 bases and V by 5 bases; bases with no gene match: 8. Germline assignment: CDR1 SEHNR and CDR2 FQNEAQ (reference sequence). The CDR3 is CASSARQGRDTGELFF. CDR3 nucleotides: TGTGCCAGCAGCGCCAGACAGGGGAGAGACACCGGGGAGCTGTTTTTT.

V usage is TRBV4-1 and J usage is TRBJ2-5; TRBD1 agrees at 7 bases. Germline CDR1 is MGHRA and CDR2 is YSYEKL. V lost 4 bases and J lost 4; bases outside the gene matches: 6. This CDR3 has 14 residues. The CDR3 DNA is TGCGCCAGCAGCCCGGGACAGACGGGAGAGACCCAGTACTTC. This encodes CASSPGQTGETQYF.

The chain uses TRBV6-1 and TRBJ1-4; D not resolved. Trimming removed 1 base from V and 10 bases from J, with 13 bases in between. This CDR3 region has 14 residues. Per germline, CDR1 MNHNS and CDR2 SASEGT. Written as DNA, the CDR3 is TGTGCCAGCAGTGAAGTGACTACGGTCGGAAAACTGTTTTTT. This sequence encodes CASSEVTTVGKLFF.

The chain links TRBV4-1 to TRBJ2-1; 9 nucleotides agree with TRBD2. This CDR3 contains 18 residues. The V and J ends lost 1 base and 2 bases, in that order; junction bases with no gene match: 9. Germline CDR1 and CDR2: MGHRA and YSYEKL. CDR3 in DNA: TGCGCCAGCAGCCAAGGGGACAGCGGGAGGCGTACCTACAATGAGCAGTTCTTC. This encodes CASSQGDSGRRTYNEQFF.

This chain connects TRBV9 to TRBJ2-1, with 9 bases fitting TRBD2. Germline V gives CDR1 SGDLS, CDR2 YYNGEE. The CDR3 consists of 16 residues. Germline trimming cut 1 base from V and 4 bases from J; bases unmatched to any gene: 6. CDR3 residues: CASSVFGAGGYNEQFF. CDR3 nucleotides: TGTGCCAGCAGCGTATTTGGAGCGGGAGGATACAATGAGCAGTTCTTC. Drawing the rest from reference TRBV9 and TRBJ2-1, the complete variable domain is DSGVTQTPKHLITATGQRVTLRCSPRSGDLSVYWYQQSLDQGLQFLIQYYNGEERAKGNILERFSAQQFPDLHSELNLSSLELGDSALYFCASSVFGAGGYNEQFFGPGTRLTVL.

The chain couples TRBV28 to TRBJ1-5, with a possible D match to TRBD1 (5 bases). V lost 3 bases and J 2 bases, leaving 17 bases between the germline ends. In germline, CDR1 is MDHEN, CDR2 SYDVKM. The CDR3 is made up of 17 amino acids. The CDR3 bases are TGTGCCAGCAGTTTCGCTCTCGGGACTTGGGGCAATCAGCCCCAGCATTTT. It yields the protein CASSFALGTWGNQPQHF. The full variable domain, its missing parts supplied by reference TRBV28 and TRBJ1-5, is DVKVTQSSRYLVKRTGEKVFLECVQDMDHENMFWYRQDPGLGLRLIYFSYDVKMKEKGDIPEGYSVSREKKERFSLILESASTNQTSMYLCASSFALGTWGNQPQHFGDGTRLSIL.

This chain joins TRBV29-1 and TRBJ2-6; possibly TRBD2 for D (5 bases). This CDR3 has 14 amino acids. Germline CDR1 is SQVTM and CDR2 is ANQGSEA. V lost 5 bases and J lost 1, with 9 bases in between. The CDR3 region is CSVSGDSGANVLTF. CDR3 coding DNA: TGCAGCGTTTCCGGGGATTCTGGGGCCAACGTCCTGACTTTC.

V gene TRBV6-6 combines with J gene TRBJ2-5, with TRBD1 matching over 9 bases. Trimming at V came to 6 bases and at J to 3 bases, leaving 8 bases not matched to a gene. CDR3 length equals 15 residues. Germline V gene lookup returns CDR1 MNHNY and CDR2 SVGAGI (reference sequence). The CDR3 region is CASRQTGGSEETQYF. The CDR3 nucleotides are TGTGCCAGCAGGCAGACAGGGGGTTCAGAAGAGACCCAGTACTTC.

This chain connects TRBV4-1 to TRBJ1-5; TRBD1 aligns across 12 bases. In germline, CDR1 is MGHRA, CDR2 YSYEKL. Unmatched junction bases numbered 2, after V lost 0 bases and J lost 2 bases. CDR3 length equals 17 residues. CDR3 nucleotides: TGCGCCAGCAGCCAAGAAGGGACAGGGGGCGGCAATCAGCCCCAGCATTTT. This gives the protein CASSQEGTGGGNQPQHF.

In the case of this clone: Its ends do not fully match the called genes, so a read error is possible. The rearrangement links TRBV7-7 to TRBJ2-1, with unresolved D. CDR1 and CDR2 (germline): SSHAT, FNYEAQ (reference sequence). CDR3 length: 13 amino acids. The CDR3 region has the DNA TGTGCTAGCAGCCCCCGAGGCGGCAATGAGCAGTTCTTC. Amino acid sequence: CASSPRGGNEQFF.

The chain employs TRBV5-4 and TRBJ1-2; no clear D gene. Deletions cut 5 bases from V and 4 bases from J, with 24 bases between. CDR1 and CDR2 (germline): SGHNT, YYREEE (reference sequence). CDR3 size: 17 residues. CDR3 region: CASRHGTVEARSYGYTF. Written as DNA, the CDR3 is TGTGCCAGCAGACACGGCACCGTTGAGGCCCGCAGCTATGGCTACACCTTC.

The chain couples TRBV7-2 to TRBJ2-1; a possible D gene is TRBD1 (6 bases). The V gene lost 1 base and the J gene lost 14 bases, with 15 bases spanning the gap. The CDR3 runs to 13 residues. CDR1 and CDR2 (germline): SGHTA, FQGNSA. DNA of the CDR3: TGTGCCAGCAGCTTAGGAATACGGGACATGAAGTTCTTC. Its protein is CASSLGIRDMKFF. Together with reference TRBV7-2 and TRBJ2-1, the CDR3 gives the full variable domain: GAGVSQSPSNKVTEKGKDVELRCDPISGHTALYWYRQSLGQGLEFLIYFQGNSAPDKSGLPSDRFSAERTGGSVSTLTIQRTQQEDSAVYLCASSLGIRDMKFFGPGTRLTVL.

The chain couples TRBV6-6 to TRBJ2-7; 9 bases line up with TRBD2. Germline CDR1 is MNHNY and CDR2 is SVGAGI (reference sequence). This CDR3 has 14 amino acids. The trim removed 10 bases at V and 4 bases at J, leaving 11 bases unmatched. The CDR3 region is CATSQGLAGYEQYF. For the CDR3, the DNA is TGTGCCACCTCGCAGGGGCTAGCGGGGTACGAGCAGTACTTC.

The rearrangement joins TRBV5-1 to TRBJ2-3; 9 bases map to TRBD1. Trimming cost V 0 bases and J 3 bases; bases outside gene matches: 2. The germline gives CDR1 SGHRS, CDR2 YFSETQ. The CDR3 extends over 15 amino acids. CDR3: CASSLEGQGTDTQYF. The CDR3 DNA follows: TGCGCCAGCAGCTTGGAAGGACAGGGGACAGATACGCAGTATTTT.

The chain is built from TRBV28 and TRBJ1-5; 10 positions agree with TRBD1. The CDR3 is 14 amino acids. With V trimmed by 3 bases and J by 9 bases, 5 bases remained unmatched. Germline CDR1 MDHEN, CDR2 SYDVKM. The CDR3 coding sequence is TGTGCCAGCAGTTTGGGACAGGGGTTATGGCCCCAGCATTTT. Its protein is CASSLGQGLWPQHF.

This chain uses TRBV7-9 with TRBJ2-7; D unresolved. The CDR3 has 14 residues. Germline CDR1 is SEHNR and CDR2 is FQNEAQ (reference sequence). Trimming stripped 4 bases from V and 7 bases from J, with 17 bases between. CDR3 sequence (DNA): TGTGCCAGCAGCTCCGGCGGTAGAGTACGAGAGCAGTACTTC. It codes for CASSSGGRVREQYF.

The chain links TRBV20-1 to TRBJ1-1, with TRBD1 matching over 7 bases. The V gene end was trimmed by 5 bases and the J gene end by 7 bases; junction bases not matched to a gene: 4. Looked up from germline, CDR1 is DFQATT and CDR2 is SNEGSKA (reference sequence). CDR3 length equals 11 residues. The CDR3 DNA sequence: TGCAGTGCTCCTAGACAGGGTGAAGCTTTCTTT. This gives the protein CSAPRQGEAFF.